This T cell receptor (beta chain) appears in the sequencing data of a study of shared clonotypes between healthy human individuals. Study outcomes and limitations: Among the subsets, naive ones generally showed larger estimated richness than memory ones.

Each of the donors was a healthy adult who was HIV-negative and had not had a recent acute infection or vaccination. This CDR3 comprises 16 residues. Trimming removed 6 bases from V and 5 bases from J, with 20 bases in between. Germline CDR1 ENHRY, CDR2 SYGVKD. Using immunoSEQ multiplex PCR, the repertoire was profiled, and TCRdb retains in-frame clones only, with some absent. The repertoire has almost 750,000 clones, 72% of them found once; the top ten carry under 2%. With respect to this clone: The antigen remains unidentified.

Sample: memory CD4+ T cells sorted from blood. Documented subset: CD45RA-negative fraction. V is TRBV10-3 and J is TRBJ1-5, with a tentative D call TRBD1 (6 bases). The TCR comes from a woman between 25 and 40 years old in good health. The CDR3 coding sequence is TGTGCCATCAGCCCACAGGGAGGGTTAAACGATCAGCCCCAGCATTTT. Residues: CAISPQGGLNDQPQHF.